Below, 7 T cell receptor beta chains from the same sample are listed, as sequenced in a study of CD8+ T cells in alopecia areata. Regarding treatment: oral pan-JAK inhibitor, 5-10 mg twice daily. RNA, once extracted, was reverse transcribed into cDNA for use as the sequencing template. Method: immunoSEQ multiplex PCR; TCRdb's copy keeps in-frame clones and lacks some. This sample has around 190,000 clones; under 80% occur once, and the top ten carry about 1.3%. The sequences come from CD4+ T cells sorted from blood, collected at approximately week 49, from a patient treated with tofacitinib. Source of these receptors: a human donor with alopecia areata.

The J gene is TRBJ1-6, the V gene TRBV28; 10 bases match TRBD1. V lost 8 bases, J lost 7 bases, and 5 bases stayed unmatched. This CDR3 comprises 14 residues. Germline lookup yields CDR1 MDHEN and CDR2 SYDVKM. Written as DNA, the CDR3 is TGTGCCAGCGGCACGGGACAGGGGAATTCACCCCTCCACTTT. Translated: CASGTGQGNSPLHF.

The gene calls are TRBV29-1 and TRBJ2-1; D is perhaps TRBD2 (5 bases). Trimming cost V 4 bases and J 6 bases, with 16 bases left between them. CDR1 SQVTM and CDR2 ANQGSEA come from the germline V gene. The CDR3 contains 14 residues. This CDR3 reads CSVAAAVLTNEQFF. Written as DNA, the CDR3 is TGCAGCGTTGCAGCGGCGGTCCTTACCAATGAGCAGTTCTTC.

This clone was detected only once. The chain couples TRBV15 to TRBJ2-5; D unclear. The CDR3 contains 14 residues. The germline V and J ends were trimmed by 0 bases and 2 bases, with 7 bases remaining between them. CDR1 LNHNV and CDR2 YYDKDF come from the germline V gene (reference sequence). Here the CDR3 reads CATSRDKLQETQYF. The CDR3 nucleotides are TGTGCCACCAGCAGAGATAAGCTTCAAGAGACCCAGTACTTC.

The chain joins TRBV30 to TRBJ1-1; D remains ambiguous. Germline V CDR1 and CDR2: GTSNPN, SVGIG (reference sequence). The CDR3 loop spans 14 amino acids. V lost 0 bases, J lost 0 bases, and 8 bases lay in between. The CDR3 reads CAWSVGEVNTEAFF. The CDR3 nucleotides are TGTGCCTGGAGTGTTGGCGAGGTGAACACTGAAGCTTTCTTT.

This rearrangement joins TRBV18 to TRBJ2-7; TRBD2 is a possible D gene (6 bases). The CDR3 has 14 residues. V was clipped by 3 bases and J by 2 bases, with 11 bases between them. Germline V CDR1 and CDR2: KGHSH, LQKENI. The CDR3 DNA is TGTGCCAGCTCACCGGGACTTGCCACCTACGAGCAGTACTTC. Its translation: CASSPGLATYEQYF.

The CDR3 sequence is CASSVGQGGNSPLHF. DNA of the CDR3: TGTGCCAGCAGCGTAGGGCAGGGGGGGAATTCACCCCTCCACTTT. The chain couples TRBV9 to TRBJ1-6, with TRBD1 matching over 7 bases. CDR3 length equals 15 residues. Germline-derived CDR1 and CDR2 are SGDLS and YYNGEE. J was trimmed by 7 bases and V by 0 bases; bases with no gene match: 4.

CDR3 in DNA: TGTGCCAGCAGCCTAATGAGGGGGGAGCAGTACTTC. Protein product: CASSLMRGEQYF. The V call is TRBV5-6, the J call TRBJ2-7; TRBD1 is a possible D gene (6 bases). The V and J ends lost 4 bases and 7 bases respectively, with 12 bases between them. This CDR3 contains 12 residues. The V gene's germline CDR1 is SGHDT and CDR2 YYEEEE. Full variable domain (outside the CDR3, taken from reference TRBV5-6 and TRBJ2-7): DAGVTQSPTHLIKTRGQQVTLRCSPKSGHDTVSWYQQALGQGPQFIFQYYEEEERQRGNFPDRFSGHQFPNYSSELNVNALLLGDSALYLCASSLMRGEQYFGPGTRLTVT.